This T cell receptor beta chain was sequenced during a study of blood T cells in healthy people across ages. This clonotype was detected a few times. Antigen unknown. Donation came from healthy Caucasian individuals in Russia who were aged roughly 6 to 95. Germline loops: CDR1 LGHDT, CDR2 YNNKEL (reference sequence). This CDR3 has 11 amino acids. The germline V and J ends were trimmed by 6 bases and 12 bases, with 12 bases remaining between them. Study-wide points: Considered underestimates were the diversity estimates obtained from one million T cells.

With a J-beta primer mix and a sample-barcoded 5' primer, a second PCR ran 7 to 11 cycles. TCRdb itself ran the 5' RACE reads through MiXCR, one entry per CDR3 protein. Of about 1.5 million distinct CDR3 sequences detected, roughly two fifths appear once; the ten largest clones hold around 4%. The chain links TRBV3-1 to TRBJ2-1, with unresolved D. This receptor was taken from a woman in her late teens or twenties in good health. The sample comprised blood. The CDR3 spells CASRNPAGQFF. Written as DNA, the CDR3 is TGTGCCAGCAGAAACCCGGCCGGGCAGTTCTTC.